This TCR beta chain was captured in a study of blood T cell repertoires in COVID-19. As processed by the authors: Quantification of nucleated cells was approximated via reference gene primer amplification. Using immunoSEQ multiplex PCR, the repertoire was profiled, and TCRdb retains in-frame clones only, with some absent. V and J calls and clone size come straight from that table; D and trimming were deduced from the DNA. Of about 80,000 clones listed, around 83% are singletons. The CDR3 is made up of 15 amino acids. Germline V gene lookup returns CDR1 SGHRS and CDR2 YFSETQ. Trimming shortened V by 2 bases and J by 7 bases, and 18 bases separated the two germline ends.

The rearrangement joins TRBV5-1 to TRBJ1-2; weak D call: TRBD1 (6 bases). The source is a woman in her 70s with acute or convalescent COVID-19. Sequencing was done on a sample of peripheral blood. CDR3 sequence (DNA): TGCGCCAGCAGCTTAACCCCGGGACAACGGACTGGCTACACCTTC. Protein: CASSLTPGQRTGYTF.